The 10 T cell receptor beta chains below come from one sample, sequenced in a study of shared clonotypes between healthy human individuals. Measured with immunoSEQ multiplex PCR; TCRdb has only the in-frame clones, and not every one. The table shows about 190,000 clones, with over 50% occurring only once. The sample taken for sequencing was memory CD4+ T cells sorted from blood. As for subset: CD45RA-negative fraction. These receptors all stem from a man aged 25-40 years in good health.

The V gene is TRBV5-4, the J gene TRBJ2-7, with 8 positions matching TRBD2. The CDR3 sequence is 14 residues long. With V trimmed by 3 bases and J by 6 bases, 8 bases remained unmatched. CDR1 is SGHNT and CDR2 is YYREEE in the germline V gene (reference sequence). CDR3 nucleotides: TGTGCCAGCAGCTGGGGTAGCGGGAATCGCGAGCAGTACTTC. Its translation: CASSWGSGNREQYF.

The chain recombines TRBV5-8 with TRBJ2-3; perhaps TRBD2 as D (6 bases). The CDR3 runs 14 residues. V dropped 4 bases and J dropped 4 bases, with 13 bases sitting between them. CDR1 and CDR2 (germline): SGHTS, YDEGEE. The CDR3 DNA reads TGTGCCAGCAGCGGGGGGACCCGATCAGATACGCAGTATTTT. Its protein product is CASSGGTRSDTQYF.

J is TRBJ1-2 and V is TRBV7-6; 7 bases are shared with TRBD1. Looked up from germline, CDR1 is SGHVS and CDR2 is FNYEAQ. The CDR3 totals 13 residues. V trimming: 4 bases; J trimming: 8 bases; junction bases outside the gene matches: 7. The DNA for the CDR3 is TGTGCCAGCAGCTCGCGACAGGGTGGCGGCTACACCTTC. This encodes CASSSRQGGGYTF.

This rearrangement joins TRBV4-3 to TRBJ1-1; D perhaps matches TRBD1 (6 bases). This CDR3 has 12 residues. Germline values: CDR1 LGHNA, CDR2 YSLEER. Trimming removed 3 bases at V and 8 bases at J, with 10 bases between. The CDR3 protein is CASSHRTGEAFF. For the CDR3, the DNA is TGCGCCAGCAGCCATCGAACAGGGGAAGCTTTCTTT.

This sequence joins TRBV6-5 and TRBJ1-1; D is undetermined. Deletions cut 6 bases from V and 11 bases from J, with 19 bases between. Germline V gives CDR1 MNHEY, CDR2 SVGAGI. The CDR3 has 13 residues. The CDR3 reads CASRPRTAGRAFF. The CDR3 nucleotides are TGTGCCAGCAGACCCAGGACGGCCGGCCGGGCTTTCTTT.

As DNA, the CDR3 is TGCAGCGAAGCACAGACTAGCACAGATACGCAGTATTTT. It yields the protein CSEAQTSTDTQYF. The chain has TRBV29-1 and TRBJ2-3; D remains ambiguous. Germline V gene sequence: CDR1 SQVTM, CDR2 ANQGSEA. Trimming left V 7 bases short and J 0 bases short, with 11 bases between. The CDR3 is 13 residues long.

This chain links TRBV19 with TRBJ2-5; 15 nucleotides match TRBD2. J gave up 4 bases and V 8 bases, and 2 bases lay outside the gene matches. The CDR3 contains 14 residues. Germline CDR1 LNHDA, CDR2 SQIVND (reference sequence). CDR3: CASGLAGGGETQYF. The CDR3 bases are TGTGCCAGTGGACTAGCGGGAGGGGGAGAGACCCAGTACTTC.

There are a few counts of this clone. The chain has TRBV5-1 and TRBJ2-7; TRBD2 aligns across 14 bases. This CDR3 region has 17 residues. Germline-derived CDR1 and CDR2 are SGHRS and YFSETQ. J lost 3 bases, V lost 4 bases, and 9 bases had no gene match. This CDR3 is CASSPMTSGRAFYEQYF. The CDR3 region has the DNA TGCGCCAGCAGCCCGATGACTAGCGGGAGGGCCTTCTACGAGCAGTACTTC.

The V call is TRBV6-5, the J call TRBJ2-7; 10 bases align to TRBD2. Trimming at V came to 5 bases and at J to 5 bases, leaving 6 bases not matched to a gene. Germline V CDR1 and CDR2: MNHEY, SVGAGI. This CDR3 has 14 amino acids. CDR3 loop: CASSALAGVHEQYF. CDR3 coding DNA: TGTGCCAGCAGTGCGCTAGCGGGAGTCCACGAGCAGTACTTC.

This clone was detected only once. The CDR3 DNA reads TGTGCCAGCAGCTTTTCAGGGGATAATATCTACGAGCAGTACTTC. This translates into CASSFSGDNIYEQYF. This chain connects TRBV5-6 to TRBJ2-7; possibly TRBD1 for D (6 bases). This CDR3 is 15 amino acids long. Between the trimmed V and J ends, which lost 2 bases and 3 bases, there was a span of 15 bases. Looked up from germline, CDR1 is SGHDT and CDR2 is YYEEEE.